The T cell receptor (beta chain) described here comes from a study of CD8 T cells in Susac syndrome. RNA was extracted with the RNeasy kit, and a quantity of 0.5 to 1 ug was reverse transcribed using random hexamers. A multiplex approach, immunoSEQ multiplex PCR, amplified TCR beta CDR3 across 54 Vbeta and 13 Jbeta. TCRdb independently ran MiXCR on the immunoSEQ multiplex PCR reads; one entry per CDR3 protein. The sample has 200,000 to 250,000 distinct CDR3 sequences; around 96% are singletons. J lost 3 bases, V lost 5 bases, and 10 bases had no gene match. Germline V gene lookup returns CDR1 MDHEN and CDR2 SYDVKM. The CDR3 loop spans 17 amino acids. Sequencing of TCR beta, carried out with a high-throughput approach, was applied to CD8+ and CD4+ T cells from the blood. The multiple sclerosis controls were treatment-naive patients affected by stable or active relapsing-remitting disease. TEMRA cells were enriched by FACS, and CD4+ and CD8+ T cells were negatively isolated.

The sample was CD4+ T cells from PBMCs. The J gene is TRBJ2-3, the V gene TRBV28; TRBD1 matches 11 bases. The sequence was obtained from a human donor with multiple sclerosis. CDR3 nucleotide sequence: TGTGCCAGCAGTGACCTCGGACAGGGGGCATCGACAGATACGCAGTATTTT. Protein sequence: CASSDLGQGASTDTQYF.